This TCR beta chain was sequenced in a study of cytomegalovirus exposure and HLA in healthy donors. Points from the study as a whole: TRBV6-2, TRBV6-3 and other indistinguishable V segments were excluded. The authors listed 150 to 200 TCR beta chains as cytomegalovirus-associated. Highest at DRB1 and lowest at HLA-C, TCR association rates differed among HLA loci in a later analysis. What TCR beta sequences reportedly achieved was accurate prediction of HLA-A and HLA-B alleles in most subjects.

Both 60 Vbeta primers and 13 Jbeta primers went into the PCR. Assay: immunoSEQ multiplex PCR; the TCRdb copy retains only in-frame clones and omits some. The sample shows roughly 150,000 clones, roughly 70% of them seen only once. Regarding this clone: Its antigen is unknown.

V was clipped by 6 bases and J by 2 bases, with 14 bases between them. CDR1 is MNHNS, CDR2 SASEGT, per germline. The CDR3 is 15 residues long. V gene TRBV6-1 combines with J gene TRBJ2-1; the D gene is possibly TRBD1 (5 bases). Specimen: PBMCs. The clonotype was recovered from a young man in good health and CMV-seropositive. CDR3 nucleotides: TGTGCCAGCAGAATCATACAGGTTACCTACAATGAGCAGTTCTTC. Translation: CASRIIQVTYNEQFF.